A selection of T cell receptor beta chains follows, all from one sample in a study of shared clonotypes between healthy human individuals. Assay: immunoSEQ multiplex PCR; the TCRdb copy retains only in-frame clones and omits some. The repertoire holds about 2.4 million clones, with approximately 94% as singletons. The specimen was naive CD4+ T cells from PBMCs. Receptor source: a young man in good health. Some clones in this sample may be carry-over from other donors' samples. CDR3s include the opening cysteine and the closing phenylalanine or tryptophan. Each record gives: D gene, J gene, V gene, CDR3 protein, CDR3 DNA. The D gene is left open where the match is weak.

D gene: TRBD1; J gene: TRBJ2-1; V gene: TRBV19; CDR3 protein: CASNIDRGRNEQFF; CDR3 DNA: TGTGCCAGTAACATCGACAGGGGTCGAAATGAGCAGTTCTTC
D gene: TRBD1; J gene: TRBJ2-2; V gene: TRBV11-2; CDR3 protein: CASSLRDRVQTGELFF; CDR3 DNA: TGTGCCAGCAGCTTGAGGGACAGGGTTCAGACCGGGGAGCTGTTTTTT
D gene: .; J gene: TRBJ2-5; V gene: TRBV7-8; CDR3 protein: CASSLRAGREYQETQYF; CDR3 DNA: TGTGCCAGCAGCTTACGGGCTGGGCGGGAATACCAAGAGACCCAGTACTTC
D gene: TRBD2; J gene: TRBJ2-1; V gene: TRBV9; CDR3 protein: CASSVTSGRDNEQFF; CDR3 DNA: TGTGCCAGCAGCGTAACTAGCGGGAGGGACAATGAGCAGTTCTTC
D gene: .; J gene: TRBJ1-2; V gene: TRBV19; CDR3 protein: CASSPNRAANYGYTF; CDR3 DNA: TGTGCCAGTAGCCCGAACAGGGCAGCTAACTATGGCTACACCTTC
D gene: TRBD1; J gene: TRBJ1-1; V gene: TRBV28; CDR3 protein: CASLTGAEAFF; CDR3 DNA: TGTGCCAGCCTCACAGGGGCTGAAGCTTTCTTT
D gene: TRBD2; J gene: TRBJ2-7; V gene: TRBV7-2; CDR3 protein: CASSLAKGLAGYEQYF; CDR3 DNA: TGTGCCAGCAGCTTAGCGAAGGGACTAGCGGGTTACGAGCAGTACTTC
D gene: TRBD1; J gene: TRBJ1-5; V gene: TRBV2; CDR3 protein: CASSDTGGNQPQHF; CDR3 DNA: TGTGCCAGCAGTGATACAGGGGGCAATCAGCCCCAGCATTTT
D gene: TRBD2; J gene: TRBJ2-2; V gene: TRBV5-1; CDR3 protein: CASSSGGTGELFF; CDR3 DNA: TGCGCCAGCAGCTCGGGGGGCACCGGGGAGCTGTTTTTT
D gene: .; J gene: TRBJ2-1; V gene: TRBV29-1; CDR3 protein: CSVDYYNEQFF; CDR3 DNA: TGCAGCGTAGACTACTACAATGAGCAGTTCTTC
D gene: .; J gene: TRBJ1-1; V gene: TRBV19; CDR3 protein: CASSIRENTEAFF; CDR3 DNA: TGTGCCAGTAGTATTAGGGAAAACACTGAAGCTTTCTTT
D gene: .; J gene: TRBJ1-2; V gene: TRBV29-1; CDR3 protein: CSVVLGGADNYGYTF; CDR3 DNA: TGCAGCGTTGTACTGGGTGGCGCTGATAACTATGGCTACACCTTC
D gene: TRBD1; J gene: TRBJ1-5; V gene: TRBV27; CDR3 protein: CASSLSYRGPLDQPQHF; CDR3 DNA: TGTGCCAGCAGTTTATCGTACAGGGGACCATTGGATCAGCCCCAGCATTTT
D gene: .; J gene: TRBJ1-4; V gene: TRBV18; CDR3 protein: CASSPASNEKLFF; CDR3 DNA: TGTGCCAGCTCACCAGCCAGTAATGAAAAACTGTTTTTT
D gene: TRBD2; J gene: TRBJ2-3; V gene: TRBV27; CDR3 protein: CASSSLAGDTQYF; CDR3 DNA: TGTGCCAGCAGTTCCCTAGCGGGGGATACGCAGTATTTT
D gene: TRBD1; J gene: TRBJ2-5; V gene: TRBV5-1; CDR3 protein: CASSSNRGLETQYF; CDR3 DNA: TGCGCCAGCAGCTCGAACAGGGGGCTCGAGACCCAGTACTTC